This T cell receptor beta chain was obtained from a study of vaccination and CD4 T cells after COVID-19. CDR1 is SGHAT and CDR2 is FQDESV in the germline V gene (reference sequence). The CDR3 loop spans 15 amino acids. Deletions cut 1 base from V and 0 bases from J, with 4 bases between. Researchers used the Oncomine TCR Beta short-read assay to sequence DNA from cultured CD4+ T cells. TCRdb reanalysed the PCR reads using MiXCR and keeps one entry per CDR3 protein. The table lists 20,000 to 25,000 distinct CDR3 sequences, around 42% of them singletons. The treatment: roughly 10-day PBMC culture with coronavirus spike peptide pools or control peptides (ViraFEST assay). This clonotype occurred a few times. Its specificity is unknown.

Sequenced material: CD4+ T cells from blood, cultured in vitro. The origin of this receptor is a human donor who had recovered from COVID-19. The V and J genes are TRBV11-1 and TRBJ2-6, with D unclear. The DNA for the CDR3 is TGTGCCAGCAGCTTAGTCATCTCTGGGGCCAACGTCCTGACTTTC. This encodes CASSLVISGANVLTF.